These 14 T cell receptor beta chains came from one sample sequenced in a study of blood T cell repertoires in COVID-19. The repertoire was sequenced with immunoSEQ multiplex PCR; TCRdb's copy has only in-frame clones and lacks some. The table shows 250,000 to 300,000 clones, with approximately 90% occurring only once. The sequencing input was peripheral blood. Receptor source: a woman in her twenties or thirties with COVID-19, enrolled during active disease.

The genes are TRBV19 and TRBJ2-1; D may be TRBD1 (5 bases). Germline CDR1 and CDR2: LNHDA and SQIVND (reference sequence). Trimming took 3 bases from V and 7 from J, leaving 13 bases between them. The CDR3 is made up of 14 amino acids. In nucleotides, the CDR3 is TGTGCCAGTAGTATCGTGACAGAAGGGAATGAGCAGTTCTTC. It translates to CASSIVTEGNEQFF.

The rearrangement links TRBV7-6 to TRBJ2-1, with 14 bases aligning to TRBD2. The CDR3 runs 15 residues. V trimming: 4 bases; J trimming: 9 bases; junction bases outside the gene matches: 5. Germline V lookup: CDR1 SGHVS, CDR2 FNYEAQ. The CDR3: CASSWTSGRSGEQFF. The DNA of the CDR3 is TGTGCCAGCAGCTGGACTAGCGGGAGGAGTGGTGAGCAGTTCTTC.

The rearrangement uses TRBV28 and TRBJ1-6, with 7 positions matching TRBD1. CDR3 length: 14 amino acids. Germline-derived CDR1 and CDR2 are MDHEN and SYDVKM. The DNA of the CDR3 is TGTGTCTGTCGGGACAGCTCCTATAATTCACCCCTCCACTTT. The encoded protein is CVCRDSSYNSPLHF.

The chain links TRBV29-1 to TRBJ1-2; D perhaps matches TRBD1 (5 bases). Germline V gene data show CDR1 as SQVTM and CDR2 as ANQGSEA. This CDR3 contains 14 residues. Between the trimmed V and J ends, which lost 5 bases and 4 bases, there was a span of 17 bases. CDR3 loop: CSVLTSRAVYGYTF. In DNA form, the CDR3 reads TGCAGCGTTTTGACTAGCAGGGCAGTCTATGGCTACACCTTC.

V is TRBV29-1 and J is TRBJ1-1; 8 bases are a match to TRBD1. V lost 4 bases, J lost 1 base, and 11 bases stayed unmatched. Germline assignment: CDR1 SQVTM and CDR2 ANQGSEA. The CDR3 is 16 residues long. CDR3 DNA: TGCAGCGTTGTACCGACAGGGGCGGGGAGGAACACTGAAGCTTTCTTT. This encodes CSVVPTGAGRNTEAFF.

The CDR3, as DNA: TGTGCCAGCAGTCCTCGGGGGGTGTTGTATGGCTACACCTTC. Its protein is CASSPRGVLYGYTF. The chain recombines TRBV27 with TRBJ1-2; maybe TRBD1 (5 bases). The CDR3 loop spans 14 amino acids. Germline CDR1 reads MNHEY; CDR2 reads SMNVEV (reference sequence). Trimming took off 5 bases at V and 5 bases at J, with 15 bases between the two ends.

The chain links TRBV28 to TRBJ2-7; 13 bases are a match to TRBD2. The CDR3 spans 16 residues. With V trimmed by 5 bases and J by 0 bases, 4 bases remained unmatched. Germline values: CDR1 MDHEN, CDR2 SYDVKM. CDR3 in amino acids: CASSQGLAGPSYEQYF. The CDR3 nucleotides are TGTGCCAGCAGTCAGGGACTAGCGGGACCCTCCTACGAGCAGTACTTC. Filled out from reference TRBV28 and TRBJ2-7, the complete variable domain reads DVKVTQSSRYLVKRTGEKVFLECVQDMDHENMFWYRQDPGLGLRLIYFSYDVKMKEKGDIPEGYSVSREKKERFSLILESASTNQTSMYLCASSQGLAGPSYEQYFGPGTRLTVT.

J is TRBJ2-7 and V is TRBV27; 7 bases agree with TRBD2. After removal of 0 bases from V and 4 bases from J, the junction contained 6 bases not matched to a gene. The CDR3 length is 15 residues. Germline-derived CDR1 and CDR2 are MNHEY and SMNVEV (reference sequence). The DNA of the CDR3 is TGTGCCAGCAGTTTATCGGGGGTAGCGGGTTACGAGCAGTACTTC. Translated: CASSLSGVAGYEQYF.

This chain joins TRBV9 and TRBJ2-3; TRBD1 agrees at 8 bases. CDR1 is SGDLS, CDR2 YYNGEE, per germline. This CDR3 contains 17 residues. With V trimmed by 4 bases and J by 3 bases, 13 bases remained unmatched. The CDR3 nucleotides read TGTGCCAGCAGCTCCCCCGTTAGGACAGGGATGACAGATACGCAGTATTTT. Protein product: CASSSPVRTGMTDTQYF.

This chain links TRBV7-6 with TRBJ1-3; 8 nucleotides agree with TRBD1. J was trimmed by 8 bases and V by 1 base; bases with no gene match: 10. Looked up from germline, CDR1 is SGHVS and CDR2 is FNYEAQ. The CDR3 contains 16 residues. The CDR3 loop reads CASSLVLDRAGDTIYF. The CDR3 region has the DNA TGTGCCAGCAGCTTAGTCTTGGACAGGGCCGGAGACACCATATATTTT.

The V call is TRBV27, the J call TRBJ1-6; 7 nucleotides line up with TRBD1. With 6 bases clipped from V and 7 bases from J, the junction kept 15 bases outside the gene matches. In germline, CDR1 is MNHEY, CDR2 SMNVEV (reference sequence). The CDR3 spans 17 residues. CDR3 sequence: CASSPTNRGKRNSPLHF. Written as DNA, the CDR3 is TGTGCCAGCAGCCCAACCAACAGGGGAAAGAGGAATTCACCCCTCCACTTT.

The chain couples TRBV19 to TRBJ2-1, with a possible D match to TRBD2 (5 bases). The V end was cut by 0 bases, the J end by 5 bases, with 8 bases between. Germline loops: CDR1 LNHDA, CDR2 SQIVND (reference sequence). The CDR3 is 14 amino acids. This chain's CDR3 is CASSIDIGNNEQFF. The CDR3 coding sequence is TGTGCCAGTAGTATAGATATCGGGAACAATGAGCAGTTCTTC.

The rearrangement uses TRBV15 and TRBJ1-2; possibly TRBD1 for D (6 bases). CDR3 size: 12 residues. CDR1 is LNHNV and CDR2 is YYDKDF in the germline V gene (reference sequence). The germline V and J ends were trimmed by 9 bases and 7 bases, with 15 bases remaining between them. The CDR3 DNA is TGTGCCACACGAGGGGGGGCCGGTGGCTACACCTTC. Translating gives CATRGGAGGYTF.

This clone was observed a few times. This sequence joins TRBV7-2 and TRBJ1-6; 7 bases line up with TRBD1. J was trimmed by 6 bases and V by 5 bases; bases with no gene match: 19. The CDR3 consists of 19 residues. Germline V gene sequence: CDR1 SGHTA, CDR2 FQGNSA. The CDR3 region has the DNA TGTGCCAGCAGCCACCCAAACTCGACAGGGATTATCTTTAATTCACCCCTCCACTTT. Translated, it gives CASSHPNSTGIIFNSPLHF.